This entry features one T cell receptor (beta chain) sequence. These data come from a study of CD8 T cells in ankylosing spondylitis. TCRdb reanalysed the 5' RACE reads using MiXCR and keeps one entry per CDR3 protein. The sample gives some 37,000 distinct CDR3 sequences, roughly 13% of which show up once; 32% is in the top ten. Germline lookup yields CDR1 LNHNV and CDR2 YYDKDF (reference sequence). The V end was cut by 0 bases, the J end by 3 bases, with 17 bases between. This CDR3 is built from 18 residues. This receptor was taken from a male donor with ankylosing spondylitis. The J gene is TRBJ2-2, the V gene TRBV15, with D perhaps TRBD1 (6 bases). Material for sequencing was synovial fluid, either unsorted or a sorted T cell fraction (not recorded which). This chain's CDR3 is CATSRERSGVFDTGELFF. Written as DNA, the CDR3 is TGTGCCACCAGCAGAGAGAGGTCAGGGGTTTTTGACACCGGGGAGCTGTTTTTT.